These 14 T cell receptor beta chains came from one sample sequenced in a study of preoperative IRX-2 immunotherapy in early breast cancer. The treatment was: preoperative locoregional IRX-2 cytokine immunotherapy. The method was immunoSEQ multiplex PCR; TCRdb's version includes in-frame clones alone and lacks a portion of them. The sample gives about 23,000 clones, approximately 92% of which show up once; about 8.4% is in the top ten. Specimen: tumor tissue, collected after IRX-2 immunotherapy. Every receptor here comes from a human donor with breast cancer.

This chain links TRBV28 with TRBJ1-4; 9 bases map to TRBD1. V gave up 6 bases and J gave up 5 bases; unmatched junction bases: 4. Germline-derived CDR1 and CDR2 are MDHEN and SYDVKM. The CDR3 spans 14 residues. In nucleotides, the CDR3 is TGTGCCAGCAGCACAGGGGGCAGGAATGAAAAACTGTTTTTT. Protein product: CASSTGGRNEKLFF.

V usage is TRBV6-6 and J usage is TRBJ1-2, with D perhaps matching TRBD1 (6 bases). The CDR3 runs to 16 residues. V shed 5 bases and J shed 4 bases, with 20 bases lying between them. Per germline, CDR1 MNHNY and CDR2 SVGAGI (reference sequence). The CDR3 reads CASSRRGSTRLYGYTF. The DNA for the CDR3 is TGTGCCAGCAGTCGCAGGGGTTCGACACGTCTCTATGGCTACACCTTC.

This chain links TRBV27 with TRBJ2-3; D is undetermined. Germline CDR1 MNHEY, CDR2 SMNVEV (reference sequence). This CDR3 comprises 14 residues. V gave up 2 bases and J gave up 4 bases, with 10 bases separating them. CDR3 residues: CASSLIGFPDTQYF. DNA for the CDR3: TGTGCCAGCAGTTTAATAGGGTTCCCAGATACGCAGTATTTT.

The chain has TRBV18 and TRBJ1-4, with unresolved D. CDR3 length: 15 residues. V lost 3 bases and J 2 bases, leaving 10 bases between the germline ends. Germline V gene sequence: CDR1 KGHSH, CDR2 LQKENI. The CDR3 DNA sequence: TGTGCCAGCTCACCTTCGGCTGGCACTAATGAAAAACTGTTTTTT. Its protein product is CASSPSAGTNEKLFF.

The chain joins TRBV5-6 to TRBJ1-5; the D is unclear. CDR1 is SGHDT and CDR2 is YYEEEE in the germline V gene. The length of the CDR3 is 15 residues. Between the trimmed V and J ends, which lost 2 bases and 6 bases, there was a span of 15 bases. Written as DNA, the CDR3 is TGTGCCAGCAGCTTAGGGCGGGCAGTTGCTCAGCCCCAGCATTTT. It specifies CASSLGRAVAQPQHF.

This chain uses TRBV30 with TRBJ2-1; TRBD1 is a possible D gene (7 bases). CDR1 is GTSNPN and CDR2 is SVGIG in the germline V gene (reference sequence). V was trimmed by 2 bases and J by 4 bases, leaving 15 bases between them. The CDR3 spans 15 residues. CDR3 sequence reads: CAWSWGDSDYNEQFF. Here the CDR3 DNA reads TGTGCCTGGAGTTGGGGGGACAGCGATTACAATGAGCAGTTCTTC.

This chain uses TRBV9 with TRBJ2-7; D not certain. CDR3 length: 15 amino acids. Looked up from germline, CDR1 is SGDLS and CDR2 is YYNGEE. Trimming pared 0 bases from V and 1 base from J, leaving 11 bases between. DNA of the CDR3: TGTGCCAGCAGCGTAGATAGGGCAGAGTCCTACGAGCAGTACTTC. Protein product: CASSVDRAESYEQYF.

This clone appeared a single time. This chain uses TRBV6-1 with TRBJ1-6; D unresolved. The germline V gene encodes CDR1 MNHNS and CDR2 SASEGT. V was shortened by 8 bases and J by 11 bases, with 19 bases between the two germline ends. The length of the CDR3 is 14 residues. CDR3 loop: CASLSTGLLTPLHF. CDR3 nucleotides: TGTGCCAGCTTGAGTACCGGGCTTTTGACACCCCTCCACTTT.

This clone was counted a few times. This rearrangement joins TRBV5-1 to TRBJ2-1, with D unclear. Germline CDR1 reads SGHRS; CDR2 reads YFSETQ. The CDR3 length is 13 residues. The V end was cut by 3 bases, the J end by 6 bases, with 10 bases between. The CDR3 nucleotides read TGCGCCAGCAGCTCTGTCACAGTCAATGAGCAGTTCTTC. This encodes CASSSVTVNEQFF.

This clone was seen once. This chain connects TRBV9 to TRBJ1-2; D remains ambiguous. The CDR3 spans 16 residues. The V end was cut by 4 bases, the J end by 4 bases, with 20 bases between. The germline gives CDR1 SGDLS, CDR2 YYNGEE. The CDR3 spells CASSSEVGGPSYGYTF. The CDR3 coding sequence is TGTGCCAGCAGCTCCGAGGTAGGAGGGCCAAGCTATGGCTACACCTTC.

The rearrangement joins TRBV6-1 to TRBJ2-7, with 7 bases lining up with TRBD1. The CDR3 sequence is 12 residues long. From germline, CDR1 is MNHNS and CDR2 SASEGT. The V segment lost 5 bases and the J segment 4 bases; nucleotides outside the gene matches: 2. The CDR3 here is CASSTRGYEQYF. For the CDR3, the DNA is TGTGCCAGCAGTACCAGGGGGTACGAGCAGTACTTC.

The chain combines TRBV5-1 with TRBJ2-1; 8 positions match TRBD2. Looked up from germline, CDR1 is SGHRS and CDR2 is YFSETQ. The CDR3 loop spans 16 amino acids. Germline trimming cut 0 bases from V and 7 bases from J; bases unmatched to any gene: 9. DNA of the CDR3: TGCGCCAGCAGCTTGGCCACCGGGGGGGCCATGAATGAGCAGTTCTTC. Its translation: CASSLATGGAMNEQFF.

This clone was picked up a small number of times. The genes are TRBV6-6 and TRBJ2-7; 9 bases fit TRBD2. V was pared by 4 bases and J by 0 bases, with 4 bases of the junction left unmatched. The CDR3 totals 15 residues. Germline CDR1 reads MNHNY; CDR2 reads SVGAGI (reference sequence). The DNA of the CDR3 is TGTGCCAGCAGTTCCCCGGGACTAGCCTCCTACGAGCAGTACTTC. Translated, it gives CASSSPGLASYEQYF.

The CDR3 nucleotides read TGTGCCAGCAGCCAAGTTGCGGGTGCTAACACTGAAGCTTTCTTT. The encoded protein is CASSQVAGANTEAFF. The chain joins TRBV14 to TRBJ1-1, with D unresolved. The CDR3 runs to 15 residues. Germline V CDR1 and CDR2: SGHDN, FVKESK. The V gene lost 1 base and the J gene lost 2 bases, with 11 bases spanning the gap.